The source of this TCR beta chain is a study of T cell clonality in common variable immunodeficiency. Findings and limits, study-wide: Reportedly, TCR beta sequences from common variable immunodeficiency showed fewer deletions and N-nucleotide insertions.

Measured with immunoSEQ multiplex PCR; TCRdb has only the in-frame clones, and not every one. Singletons are absent from the sample, which has tens of thousands of clones. This clone showed up many times. Antigen: not known. The CDR3 extends 3 residues past the end of the read, so its final part is completed from the germline J gene. The ends lost 8 bases at V and 1 base at J; junction bases unmatched: 10. This CDR3 is built from 15 residues. In germline, CDR1 is SNHLY, CDR2 FYNNEI. This chain connects TRBV2 to TRBJ2-5; 7 nucleotides match TRBD2. Sequenced sample: peripheral blood mononuclear cells. The origin of this receptor is a person between 18 and 75 years old in good health. The CDR3 sequence is CASQDEAGLQETQYF. CDR3 DNA, as far as it was read: TGTGCCAGCCAGGACGAAGCGGGGCTCCAAGAGACC.